The clone carrying this TCR beta chain was detected ten times or more. The germline CDR1 and CDR2 sequences are SEHNR and FQNEAQ (reference sequence). Trimming shortened V by 5 bases and J by 0 bases, and 8 bases separated the two germline ends. This CDR3 is 14 amino acids long. This sample was taken from a study of T cells after posttransplantation cyclophosphamide. Using immunoSEQ multiplex PCR, the repertoire was profiled, and TCRdb retains in-frame clones only, with some absent. Sampling found about 22,000 clones, none seen once. The receptor was isolated from a woman aged 45-59 years in good health, CMV-negative, and a related stem cell transplant donor. J is TRBJ1-5 and V is TRBV7-9; D unresolved. Sequenced sample: PBMCs. CDR3 bases: TGTGCCAGCAGCCCACTCTATAGCAATCAGCCCCAGCATTTT. Protein sequence: CASSPLYSNQPQHF.